This is a list of T cell receptor beta chains from one sample in a study of shared clonotypes between healthy human individuals. The repertoire was sequenced with immunoSEQ multiplex PCR; TCRdb's copy has only in-frame clones and lacks some. Among about 340,000 clones listed, around 67% were seen once. Sequencing input: memory CD4+ T cells sorted from blood. The receptors were gathered from a man aged 25-45 years in good health. Each CDR3 is given with its conserved first and last residue. The D gene is left open where the match is weak. Size tells how often a clone was seen (once, few, many) or the class of an expanded clone, and some rows leave it out.

CDR3aa	CDR3nt	d_gene	j_gene	abundance	v_gene
CASSPTPTGSTGELFF	TGTGCCAGCAGCCCAACCCCTACAGGGAGCACCGGGGAGCTGTTTTTT	-	TRBJ2-2	-	TRBV7-9
CSVSTSGNEQFF	TGCAGCGTGTCGACTAGCGGCAATGAGCAGTTCTTC	TRBD2	TRBJ2-1	-	TRBV29-1
CASSLPHGANQPQHF	TGTGCCAGCAGTTTACCCCACGGGGCCAATCAGCCCCAGCATTTT	-	TRBJ1-5	-	TRBV28
CASSLDLQGRADTQYF	TGTGCCAGCAGCTTAGATCTGCAGGGGCGGGCAGATACGCAGTATTTT	-	TRBJ2-3	-	TRBV7-6
CASSPPAGQGAGGYTF	TGTGCCAGCTCACCACCGGCGGGACAGGGGGCTGGTGGCTACACCTTC	TRBD1	TRBJ1-2	-	TRBV18
CASSLGGSGGMFF	TGTGCCAGCAGCTTAGGGGGAAGCGGTGGGATGTTTTTT	-	TRBJ2-2	-	TRBV7-2
CASRHPQAYYGYTF	TGTGCCAGCAGACATCCCCAGGCCTACTATGGCTACACCTTC	-	TRBJ1-2	once	TRBV2
CASKQTPAGELFF	TGTGCCAGCAAACAGACCCCTGCAGGGGAGCTGTTTTTT	-	TRBJ2-2	few	TRBV2
CASSFRYSNQPQHF	TGTGCCAGCAGCTTTAGGTATAGCAATCAGCCCCAGCATTTT	-	TRBJ1-5	-	TRBV5-4
CAISDGTQSYEQYF	TGTGCCATCAGTGACGGCACCCAAAGCTACGAGCAGTACTTC	-	TRBJ2-7	-	TRBV10-3